One T cell receptor (beta chain) is described in this entry. The data derive from a study of shared T cell receptors in the human thymus. Per germline, CDR1 MNHEY and CDR2 SMNVEV (reference sequence). The J segment lost 6 bases and the V segment lost 0 bases, leaving 14 bases of the junction unmatched. This CDR3 region has 18 residues. TCRdb's copy holds only in-frame clones and misses some; the assay was immunoSEQ multiplex PCR. The sample has almost 550,000 clones; around 78% are singletons. The data were also submitted as part of a second study, on human thymus T cells. That investigation notes: Thymic and blood repertoires seemed to show skewed V and J gene use.

The chain recombines TRBV27 with TRBJ1-2; 9 positions agree with TRBD1. The sequence derives from a boy less than two years old with a congenital heart defect. The sample taken for sequencing was thymocytes. DNA of the CDR3: TGTGCCAGCAGTTTATCGACCCGGACAGGGGTGTCAGGGAATGGCTACACCTTC. Its protein is CASSLSTRTGVSGNGYTF.